The following is a TCR beta chain sequence with its context. Antigen unknown. The sample is drawn from a study of T cell repertoires in cytomegalovirus infection. Study as a whole: As its CMV epitopes, the study selected recently identified HLA-C-restricted and well-studied HLA-B-restricted targets. From public TCR beta signatures came an indication of both CMV infection and matching HLA type. Study conclusions and caveats: The ex vivo response was dominated by HLA-C-restricted CMV-specific TCR beta clonotypes. Using cumulative public TCR beta family frequency, the authors identified those who carried CMV together with the relevant HLA.

The CDR3 is 14 residues long. J lost 3 bases, V lost 6 bases, and 7 bases had no gene match. CDR1 is LNHDA and CDR2 is SQIVND in the germline V gene (reference sequence). TCRdb passed the reads through MiXCR, listing each CDR3 protein once. The sample yields about 220,000 distinct CDR3 sequences, approximately 40% seen once. The sample was CD8+ T cells from cultured PBMCs, taken from culture after CMV antigen stimulation. The clonotype was recovered from a human donor in good health (CMV status not recorded). Some clones in this sample may be carry-over from other donors' samples. The chain recombines TRBV19 with TRBJ2-7; 8 bases match TRBD1. The chain's CDR3 is CASRRTGYDYEQYF. CDR3 DNA sequence: TGTGCCAGTAGGCGGACAGGGTATGACTACGAGCAGTACTTC.